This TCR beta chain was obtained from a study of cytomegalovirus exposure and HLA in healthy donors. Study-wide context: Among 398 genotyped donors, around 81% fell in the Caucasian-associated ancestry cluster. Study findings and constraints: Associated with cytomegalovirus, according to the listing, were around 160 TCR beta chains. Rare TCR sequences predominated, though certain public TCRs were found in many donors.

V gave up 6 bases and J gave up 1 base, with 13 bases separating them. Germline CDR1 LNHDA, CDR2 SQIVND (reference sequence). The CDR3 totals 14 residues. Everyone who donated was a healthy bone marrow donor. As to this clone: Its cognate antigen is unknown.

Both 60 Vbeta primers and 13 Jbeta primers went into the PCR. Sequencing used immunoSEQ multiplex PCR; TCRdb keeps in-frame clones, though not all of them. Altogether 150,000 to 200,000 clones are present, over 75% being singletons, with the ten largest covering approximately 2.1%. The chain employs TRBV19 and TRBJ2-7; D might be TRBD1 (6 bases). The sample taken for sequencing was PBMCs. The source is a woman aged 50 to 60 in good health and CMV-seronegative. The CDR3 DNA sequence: TGTGCCAGTAGAAAGACAGGAGGTTCCTACGAGCAGTACTTC. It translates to CASRKTGGSYEQYF.